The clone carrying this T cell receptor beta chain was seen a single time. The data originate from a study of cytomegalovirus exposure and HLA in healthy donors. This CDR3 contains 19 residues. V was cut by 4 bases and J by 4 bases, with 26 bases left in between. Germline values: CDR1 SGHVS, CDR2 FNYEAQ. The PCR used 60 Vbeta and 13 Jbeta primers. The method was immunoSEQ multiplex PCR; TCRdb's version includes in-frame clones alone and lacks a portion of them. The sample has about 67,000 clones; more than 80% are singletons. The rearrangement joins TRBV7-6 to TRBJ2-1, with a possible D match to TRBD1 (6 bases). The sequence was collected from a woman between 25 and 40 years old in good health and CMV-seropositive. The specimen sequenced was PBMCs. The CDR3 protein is CASSSKGLRQRRGYNEQFF. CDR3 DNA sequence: TGTGCCAGCAGCTCCAAGGGCCTACGTCAGAGAAGGGGGTACAATGAGCAGTTCTTC.